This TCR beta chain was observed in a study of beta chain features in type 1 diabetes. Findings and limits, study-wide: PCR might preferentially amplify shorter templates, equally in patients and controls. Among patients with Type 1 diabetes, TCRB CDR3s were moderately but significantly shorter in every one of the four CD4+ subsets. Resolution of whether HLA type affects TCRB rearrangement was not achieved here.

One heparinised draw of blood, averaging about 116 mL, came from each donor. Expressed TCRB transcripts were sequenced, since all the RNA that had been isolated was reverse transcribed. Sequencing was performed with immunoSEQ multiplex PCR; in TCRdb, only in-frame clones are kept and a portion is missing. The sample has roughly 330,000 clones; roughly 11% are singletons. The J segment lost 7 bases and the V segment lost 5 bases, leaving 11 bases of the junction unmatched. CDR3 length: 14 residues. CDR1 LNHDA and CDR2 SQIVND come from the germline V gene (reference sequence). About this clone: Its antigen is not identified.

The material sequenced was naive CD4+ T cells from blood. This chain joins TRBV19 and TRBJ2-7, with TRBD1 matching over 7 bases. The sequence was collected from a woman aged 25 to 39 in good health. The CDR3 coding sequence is TGTGCCAGTAGTGCCGGGACAGCCTTGGGAGAGCAGTACTTC. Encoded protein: CASSAGTALGEQYF.